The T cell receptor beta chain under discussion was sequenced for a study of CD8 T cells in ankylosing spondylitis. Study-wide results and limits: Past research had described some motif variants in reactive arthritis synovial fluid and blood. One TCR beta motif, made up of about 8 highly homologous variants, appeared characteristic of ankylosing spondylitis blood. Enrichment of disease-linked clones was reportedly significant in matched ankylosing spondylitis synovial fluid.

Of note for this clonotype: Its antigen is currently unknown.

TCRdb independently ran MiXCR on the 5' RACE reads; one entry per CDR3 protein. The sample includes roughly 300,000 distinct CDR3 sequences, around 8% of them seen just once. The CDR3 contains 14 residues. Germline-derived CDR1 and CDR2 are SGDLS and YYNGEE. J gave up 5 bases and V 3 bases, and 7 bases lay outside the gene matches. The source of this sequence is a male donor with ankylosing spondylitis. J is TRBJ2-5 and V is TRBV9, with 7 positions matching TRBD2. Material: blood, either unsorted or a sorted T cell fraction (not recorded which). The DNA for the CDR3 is TGTGCCAGCAGCGCCAGATGGGGGGGGGAGACCCAGTACTTC. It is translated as CASSARWGGETQYF.